This entry concerns a single TCR beta chain. Its specificity is unknown. Regions amplified from RNA transcripts were the TCR beta CDR3 regions. With the HTBI primer set, the TCR CDR3 went through a first round of RT-PCR. TCRdb passed the multiplex PCR reads through MiXCR, listing each CDR3 protein once. This sample has approximately 640,000 distinct CDR3 sequences, with 15% to 20% found just once. This sample is part of a study of T cells in Graves' hyperthyroidism and ophthalmopathy. Study-wide results and limits: Researchers report that a 13 V-J model separated ophthalmopathy from stable hyperthyroidism.

Fresh peripheral blood, 10 ml, was the source of the PBMCs. V lost 9 bases and J 0 bases, leaving 15 bases between the germline ends. The CDR3 is made up of 15 amino acids. The germline CDR1 and CDR2 sequences are LNHDA and SQIVND (reference sequence). The chain couples TRBV19 to TRBJ2-1; weak D call: TRBD2 (6 bases). Sequencing input: blood. This receptor was obtained from a man between 45 and 60 years old with Graves' hyperthyroidism. The CDR3 nucleotides read TGTGCCAGCGCCCCTAGCGCCCGCTCCTACAATGAGCAGTTCTTC. Translation gives CASAPSARSYNEQFF.